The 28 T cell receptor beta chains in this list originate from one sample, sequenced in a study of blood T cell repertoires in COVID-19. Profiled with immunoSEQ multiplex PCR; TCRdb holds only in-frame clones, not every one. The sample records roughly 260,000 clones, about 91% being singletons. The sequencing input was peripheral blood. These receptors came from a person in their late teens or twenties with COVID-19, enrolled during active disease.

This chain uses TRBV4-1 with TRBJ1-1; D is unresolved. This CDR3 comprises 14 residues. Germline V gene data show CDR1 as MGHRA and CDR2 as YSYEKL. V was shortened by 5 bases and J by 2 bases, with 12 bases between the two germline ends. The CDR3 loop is CASSSSRDNTEAFF. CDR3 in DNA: TGCGCCAGCAGCTCCAGTCGGGATAACACTGAAGCTTTCTTT.

As DNA, the CDR3 is TGTGCCAGCAGCTTGGCAGGGGCTGGGACCCAGTACTTC. Translation gives CASSLAGAGTQYF. The gene calls are TRBV5-4 and TRBJ2-5; a possible D gene is TRBD1 (6 bases). CDR1 and CDR2 from the germline V gene are SGHNT and YYREEE (reference sequence). V lost 0 bases and J lost 7, with 10 bases in between. CDR3 length: 13 amino acids.

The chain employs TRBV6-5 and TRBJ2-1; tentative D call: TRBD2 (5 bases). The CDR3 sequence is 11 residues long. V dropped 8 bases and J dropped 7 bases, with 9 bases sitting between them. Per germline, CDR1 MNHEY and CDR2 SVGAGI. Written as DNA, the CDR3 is TGTGCCAGCCGGGGAGAGAATGAGCAGTTCTTC. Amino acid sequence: CASRGENEQFF.

CDR3 nucleotide sequence: TGTGCCAGCAGTCCGGGACAGGGTGGACAGCCCCAGCATTTT. This codes for CASSPGQGGQPQHF. The chain has TRBV6-4 and TRBJ1-5; 9 bases fit TRBD1. Germline V gene lookup returns CDR1 MRHNA and CDR2 SNTAGT. The CDR3 runs to 14 residues. V was pared by 5 bases and J by 7 bases, with 6 bases of the junction left unmatched.

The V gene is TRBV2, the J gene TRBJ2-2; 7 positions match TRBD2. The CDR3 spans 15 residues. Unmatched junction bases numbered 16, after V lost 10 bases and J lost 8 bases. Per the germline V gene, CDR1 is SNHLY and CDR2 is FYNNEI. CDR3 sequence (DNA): TGTGCCACCATCTTTCAGGCGGGAGTCGGAGGGGAGCTGTTTTTT. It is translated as CATIFQAGVGGELFF.

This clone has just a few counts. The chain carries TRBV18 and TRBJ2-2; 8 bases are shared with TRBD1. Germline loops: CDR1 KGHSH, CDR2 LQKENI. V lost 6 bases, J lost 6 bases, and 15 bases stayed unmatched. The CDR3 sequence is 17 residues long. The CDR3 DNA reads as TGTGCCAGCTCCTCCTATAGGACAGGGTACATCGCCGGGGAGCTGTTTTTT. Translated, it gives CASSSYRTGYIAGELFF. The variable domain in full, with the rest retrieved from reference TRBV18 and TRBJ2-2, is NAGVMQNPRHLVRRRGQEARLRCSPMKGHSHVYWYRQLPEEGLKFMVYLQKENIIDESGMPKERFSAEFPKEGPSILRIQQVVRGDSAAYFCASSSYRTGYIAGELFFGEGSRLTVL.

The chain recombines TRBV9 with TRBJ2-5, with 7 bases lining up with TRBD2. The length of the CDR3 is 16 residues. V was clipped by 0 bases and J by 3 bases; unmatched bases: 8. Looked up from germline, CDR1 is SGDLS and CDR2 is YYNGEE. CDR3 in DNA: TGTGCCAGCAGCGTAGTGGGGGGGACTTTGGAAGAGACCCAGTACTTC. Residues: CASSVVGGTLEETQYF.

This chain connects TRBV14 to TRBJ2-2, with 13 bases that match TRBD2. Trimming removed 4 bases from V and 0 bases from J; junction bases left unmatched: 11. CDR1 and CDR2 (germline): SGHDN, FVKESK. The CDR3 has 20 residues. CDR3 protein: CASSLTWGLAGRTNTGELFF. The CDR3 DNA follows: TGTGCCAGCAGCCTCACCTGGGGACTAGCGGGACGGACGAACACCGGGGAGCTGTTTTTT.

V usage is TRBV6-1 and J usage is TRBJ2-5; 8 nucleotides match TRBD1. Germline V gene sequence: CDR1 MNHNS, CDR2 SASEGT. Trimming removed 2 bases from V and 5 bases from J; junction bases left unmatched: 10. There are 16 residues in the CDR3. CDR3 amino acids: CASSEYGQGFSETQYF. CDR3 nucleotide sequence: TGTGCCAGCAGTGAATACGGACAGGGATTTTCGGAGACCCAGTACTTC.

CDR3 protein: CASRLAGEETQYF. The DNA of the CDR3 is TGTGCCAGTAGGCTAGCGGGAGAGGAGACCCAGTACTTC. The chain is built from TRBV19 and TRBJ2-5; TRBD2 matches 10 bases. Germline values: CDR1 LNHDA, CDR2 SQIVND (reference sequence). The CDR3 is made up of 13 amino acids. V was clipped by 6 bases and J by 5 bases; unmatched bases: 3.

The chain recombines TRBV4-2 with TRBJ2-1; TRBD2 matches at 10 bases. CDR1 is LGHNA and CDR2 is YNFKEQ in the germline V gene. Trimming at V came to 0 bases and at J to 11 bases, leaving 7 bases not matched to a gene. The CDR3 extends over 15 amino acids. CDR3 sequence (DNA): TGTGCCAGCAGCCAAGATCAGGCTAGCGGGAGCAAGCAGTTCTTC. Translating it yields CASSQDQASGSKQFF.

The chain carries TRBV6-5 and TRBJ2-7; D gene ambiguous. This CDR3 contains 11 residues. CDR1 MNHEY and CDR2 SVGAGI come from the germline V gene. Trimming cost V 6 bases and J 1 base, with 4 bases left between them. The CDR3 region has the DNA TGTGCCAGCAGCCCGTCCTACGAGCAGTACTTC. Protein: CASSPSYEQYF.

CDR3 coding DNA: TGTGCCAGCAGCCCGGGACTAGCGGGAGAGACCCAGTACTTC. Encoded protein: CASSPGLAGETQYF. The V call is TRBV5-4, the J call TRBJ2-5; 12 bases fit TRBD2. The CDR3 runs to 14 residues. The trim removed 4 bases at V and 4 bases at J, leaving 2 bases unmatched. Germline values: CDR1 SGHNT, CDR2 YYREEE (reference sequence).

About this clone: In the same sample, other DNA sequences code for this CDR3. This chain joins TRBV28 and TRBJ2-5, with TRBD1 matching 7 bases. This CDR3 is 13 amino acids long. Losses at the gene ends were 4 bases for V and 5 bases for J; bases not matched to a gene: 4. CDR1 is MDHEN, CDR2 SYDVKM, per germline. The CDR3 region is CASSSTGDETQYF. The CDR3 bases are TGTGCCAGCAGTTCAACAGGGGACGAGACCCAGTACTTC.

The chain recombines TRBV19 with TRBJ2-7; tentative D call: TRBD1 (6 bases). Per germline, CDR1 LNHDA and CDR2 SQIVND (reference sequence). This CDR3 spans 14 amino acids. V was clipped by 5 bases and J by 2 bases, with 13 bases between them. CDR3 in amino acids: CASSRAQGPYEQYF. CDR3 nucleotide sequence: TGTGCCAGTAGTCGTGCCCAGGGGCCCTACGAGCAGTACTTC.

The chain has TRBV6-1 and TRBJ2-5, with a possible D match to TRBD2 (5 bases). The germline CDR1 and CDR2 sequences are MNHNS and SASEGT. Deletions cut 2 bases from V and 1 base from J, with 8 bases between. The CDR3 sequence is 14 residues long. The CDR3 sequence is CASSETRAQETQYF. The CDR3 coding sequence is TGTGCCAGCAGTGAAACGAGGGCCCAAGAGACCCAGTACTTC.

As DNA, the CDR3 is TGCGCCAGCAGCTCCCTCGACAGCCCTGACTCTGGGGCCAACGTCCTGACTTTC. Its protein is CASSSLDSPDSGANVLTF. The chain combines TRBV4-1 with TRBJ2-6; D is perhaps TRBD1 (5 bases). The CDR3 totals 18 residues. Trimming removed 5 bases from V and 0 bases from J, with 17 bases in between. Germline V gene lookup returns CDR1 MGHRA and CDR2 YSYEKL.

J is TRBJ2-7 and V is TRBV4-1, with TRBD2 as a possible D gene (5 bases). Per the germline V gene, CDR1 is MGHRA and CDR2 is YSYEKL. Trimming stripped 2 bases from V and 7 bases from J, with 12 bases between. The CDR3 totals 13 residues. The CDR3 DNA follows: TGCGCCAGCAGCCAAAATGACCGGGGAGAGCAGTACTTC. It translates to CASSQNDRGEQYF.

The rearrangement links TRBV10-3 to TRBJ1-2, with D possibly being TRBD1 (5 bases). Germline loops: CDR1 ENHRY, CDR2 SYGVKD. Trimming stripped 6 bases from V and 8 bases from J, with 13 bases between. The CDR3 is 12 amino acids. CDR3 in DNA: TGTGCCATCAGAACAGGTTTGTTCGGCTACACCTTC. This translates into CAIRTGLFGYTF.

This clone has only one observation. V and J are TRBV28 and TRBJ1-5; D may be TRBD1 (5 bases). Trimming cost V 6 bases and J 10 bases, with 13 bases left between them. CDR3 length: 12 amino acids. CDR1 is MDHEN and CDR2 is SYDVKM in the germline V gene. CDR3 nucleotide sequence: TGTGCCAGCAGCCAAGCGGGGGTTCCCCAGCATTTT. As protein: CASSQAGVPQHF.

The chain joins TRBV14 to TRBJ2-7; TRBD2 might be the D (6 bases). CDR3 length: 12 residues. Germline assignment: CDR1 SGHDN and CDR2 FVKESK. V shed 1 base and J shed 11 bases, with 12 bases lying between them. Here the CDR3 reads CASSQGLKREYF. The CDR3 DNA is TGTGCCAGCAGCCAAGGTTTGAAGCGGGAGTACTTC.

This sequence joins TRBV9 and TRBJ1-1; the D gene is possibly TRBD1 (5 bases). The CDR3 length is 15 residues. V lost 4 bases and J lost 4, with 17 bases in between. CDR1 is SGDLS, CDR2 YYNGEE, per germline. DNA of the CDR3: TGTGCCAGCAGCCCGGGGGAGGTTCCTAGCACTGAAGCTTTCTTT. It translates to CASSPGEVPSTEAFF.

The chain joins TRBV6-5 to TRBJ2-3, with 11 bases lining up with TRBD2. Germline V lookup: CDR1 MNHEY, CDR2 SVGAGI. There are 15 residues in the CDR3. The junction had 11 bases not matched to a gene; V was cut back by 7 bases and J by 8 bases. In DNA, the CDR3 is TGTGCCAGCATGGGACTAGCGGCGCCAGGGGGTACGCAGTATTTT. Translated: CASMGLAAPGGTQYF.

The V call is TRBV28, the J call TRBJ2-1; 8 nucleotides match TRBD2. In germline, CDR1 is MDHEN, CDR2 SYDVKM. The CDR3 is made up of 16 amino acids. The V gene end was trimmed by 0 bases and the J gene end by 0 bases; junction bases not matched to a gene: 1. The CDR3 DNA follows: TGTGCCAGCAGTTTATGGCGGGAGGCCTCCTACAATGAGCAGTTCTTC. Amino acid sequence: CASSLWREASYNEQFF.

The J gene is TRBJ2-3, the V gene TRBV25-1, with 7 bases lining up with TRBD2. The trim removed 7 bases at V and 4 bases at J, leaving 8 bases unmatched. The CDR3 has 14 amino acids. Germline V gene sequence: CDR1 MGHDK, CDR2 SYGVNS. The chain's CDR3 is CASIGGSTADTQYF. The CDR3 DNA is TGTGCCAGCATTGGCGGGAGCACGGCAGATACGCAGTATTTT.

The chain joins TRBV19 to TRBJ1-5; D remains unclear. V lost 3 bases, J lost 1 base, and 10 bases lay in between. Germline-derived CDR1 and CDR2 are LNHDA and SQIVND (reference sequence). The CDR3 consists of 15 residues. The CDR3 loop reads CASSIGGSSNQPQHF. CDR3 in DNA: TGTGCCAGTAGTATCGGAGGGTCAAGCAATCAGCCCCAGCATTTT. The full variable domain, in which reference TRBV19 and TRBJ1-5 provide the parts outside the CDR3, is DGGITQSPKYLFRKEGQNVTLSCEQNLNHDAMYWYRQDPGQGLRLIYYSQIVNDFQKGDIAEGYSVSREKKESFPLTVTSAQKNPTAFYLCASSIGGSSNQPQHFGDGTRLSIL.

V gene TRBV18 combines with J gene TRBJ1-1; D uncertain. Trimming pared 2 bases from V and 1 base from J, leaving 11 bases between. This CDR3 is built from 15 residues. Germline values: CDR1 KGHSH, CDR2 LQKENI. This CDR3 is CASSPLRISNTEAFF. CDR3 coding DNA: TGTGCCAGCTCACCATTGAGGATCTCGAACACTGAAGCTTTCTTT.

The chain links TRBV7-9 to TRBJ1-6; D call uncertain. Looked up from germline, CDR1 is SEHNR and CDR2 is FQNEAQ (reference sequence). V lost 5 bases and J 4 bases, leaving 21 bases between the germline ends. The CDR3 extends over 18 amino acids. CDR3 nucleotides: TGTGCCAGCAGCCCCGGAGGTAGGGAGGCGGCTTATAATTCACCCCTCCACTTT. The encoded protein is CASSPGGREAAYNSPLHF.